The TCR beta chain under discussion was sequenced for a study of shared clonotypes between healthy human individuals. Background on the study: Donors had three CD4 naive, three CD4 memory, two CD8 naive and one CD8 memory plate apiece.

The study's findings and limits: Estimated clonotype richness was generally higher in naive than memory subsets. Clonotypes not shared had lower generation probabilities than those common to all four donors.

With regard to this clone: Its specificity is not known.

Only in-frame clones appear in the TCRdb table, and some are missing; sequencing was by immunoSEQ multiplex PCR. The table lists 2 million or so clones, 85% to 95% of them singletons. V was trimmed by 8 bases and J by 0 bases, leaving 5 bases between them. CDR3 size: 13 residues. Germline CDR1 is MNHEY and CDR2 is SVGAGI. Donors comprised healthy HIV-negative adults lacking recent acute infections or vaccinations. Source material: naive CD4+ T cells sorted from blood. Regarding subset: CD45RA+ positively selected. The TCR sequence derives from a man aged 18 to 30 in good health. The V call is TRBV6-5, the J call TRBJ2-6; D not certain. This CDR3 is CASGISGANVLTF. CDR3 bases: TGTGCCAGCGGGATCTCTGGGGCCAACGTCCTGACTTTC.